A selection of T cell receptor beta chains follows, all from one sample in a study of blood T cell repertoires in COVID-19. The table came from immunoSEQ multiplex PCR; TCRdb's copy has only in-frame clones and leaves some out. The sample comprises a few hundred thousand clones, more than 80% of which are singletons, and roughly 1% rests with the top ten. Input material: PBMCs or T cells enriched from blood (not recorded which). These receptors originate from a man younger than 35 who had recovered from COVID-19. CDR3s include the opening cysteine and the closing phenylalanine or tryptophan. A D gene is named only where the DNA matches it firmly. Size values are once, few and many counts, or a class for expanded clones, and some rows have none.

DNA: TGTGCCAGCTCACCGGACAGGGTTGGGCAGCCCCAGCATTTT
CDR3: CASSPDRVGQPQHF
size: few
D: TRBD1
J: TRBJ1-5
V: TRBV18

DNA: TGTGCCAGCAGTTCCGTAGCGGGAGGAACGTACGAGCAGTACTTC
CDR3: CASSSVAGGTYEQYF
size: .
D: TRBD2
J: TRBJ2-7
V: TRBV27

DNA: TGTGCCAGTAGTATAGGTGCAGGGCAATATGGCTACACCTTC
CDR3: CASSIGAGQYGYTF
size: .
D: .
J: TRBJ1-2
V: TRBV19

DNA: TGTGCCAGCAGCTGGGGGGGGAACTCCTATAATTCACCCCTCCACTTT
CDR3: CASSWGGNSYNSPLHF
size: .
D: .
J: TRBJ1-6
V: TRBV7-9

DNA: TGTGCCAGCAGCCCCACTCAAATAAACAATCAGCCCCAGCATTTT
CDR3: CASSPTQINNQPQHF
size: few
D: .
J: TRBJ1-5
V: TRBV28

DNA: TGTGCCAGCAGGTCCCAAGGACAGGTGATACCCTACGAGCAGTACTTC
CDR3: CASRSQGQVIPYEQYF
size: .
D: TRBD1
J: TRBJ2-7
V: TRBV5-4

DNA: TGCGCCAGAAAGGACTTCGAAGAGACCCAGTACTTC
CDR3: CARKDFEETQYF
size: .
D: .
J: TRBJ2-5
V: TRBV10-1

DNA: TGTGCCAGCAGCGTAACCTGGACAGGGGGCAATCAGCCCCAGCATTTT
CDR3: CASSVTWTGGNQPQHF
size: few
D: TRBD1
J: TRBJ1-5
V: TRBV9

DNA: TGTGCCAGCAGTGAACTAGCGGGGGTAGAGACCCAGTACTTC
CDR3: CASSELAGVETQYF
size: .
D: TRBD2
J: TRBJ2-5
V: TRBV2

DNA: TGTGCCAGCAGCCAAGGTTCGTACACTGAAGCTTTCTTT
CDR3: CASSQGSYTEAFF
size: .
D: .
J: TRBJ1-1
V: TRBV3-1/TRBV3-2